This T cell receptor beta chain was recovered during a study of spatial heterogeneity in lung cancer. Using its own MiXCR run on the 5' RACE reads, TCRdb lists one record per CDR3 protein. The repertoire holds some 34,000 distinct CDR3 sequences, with 7% to 7.5% as singletons. This clonotype has a handful of counts. As for time point: sample taken at primary tumor resection. Whole RNA from tumor, nontumor lung or frozen PBMC was sequenced unsorted. Germline values: CDR1 SNHLY, CDR2 FYNNEI. Trimming stripped 4 bases from V and 2 bases from J, with 8 bases between. The CDR3 has 13 amino acids. The TCR was taken from a female donor with early-stage non-small cell lung cancer. The chain couples TRBV2 to TRBJ2-5; D gene uncertain. The sequencing here drew on PBMCs, taken at surgery. The CDR3 region is CASSVGRQETQYF. The CDR3 DNA reads TGTGCCAGCAGTGTGGGCAGACAAGAGACCCAGTACTTC.